This T cell receptor (beta chain) emerged from a study of cytomegalovirus exposure and HLA in healthy donors. Study-wide results and caveats: Earlier analysis looked at TCR beta V segments, and most were productive about 87% or about 30% of the time. Later analysis showed most CMV-associated TCR beta chains appearing HLA-restricted.

Vbeta (60) and Jbeta (13) primers were used in the PCR. The assay was immunoSEQ multiplex PCR, and TCRdb's table has in-frame clones only and misses some. The sample has 100,000 to 120,000 clones, more than 80% seen once. As regards this clone: Antigen unknown.

The CDR3 runs to 16 residues. Per germline, CDR1 SGHAT and CDR2 FQDESV (reference sequence). V lost 4 bases and J 2 bases, leaving 17 bases between the germline ends. Sequencing was performed on PBMCs. This receptor was identified in a man between 18 and 35 years old in good health and CMV-seronegative. The V call is TRBV11-1, the J call TRBJ2-5; D gene ambiguous. The CDR3 spells CASSSWRMAVQETQYF. For the CDR3, the DNA is TGTGCCAGCAGCTCCTGGAGAATGGCGGTACAAGAGACCCAGTACTTC.